These 6 T cell receptor beta chains were sequenced from one sample in a study of beta chain features in type 1 diabetes. The sequenced template was cDNA made from the entire isolated RNA. Only in-frame clones appear in the TCRdb table, and some are missing; sequencing was by immunoSEQ multiplex PCR. The sample lists about 930,000 clones; about a sixth were seen once. Sequencing was carried out using naive CD4+ T cells from blood. These receptors were obtained from a woman under 30 in good health.

The rearrangement links TRBV7-2 to TRBJ2-5; TRBD2 matches 7 bases. TRBJ2-7 matches the DNA end more closely, so the J call is doubtful. Germline V lookup: CDR1 SGHTA, CDR2 FQGNSA. This CDR3 has 14 amino acids. The CDR3 sequence is CASSLVRGSDEQYF. Here the CDR3 DNA reads TGTGCCAGCAGCTTAGTGCGGGGGTCGGACGAGCAGTACTTC.

This clone was observed a few times. CDR3 nucleotide sequence: TGTGCCAGCAGCGTAGGGGACAGGGGGATTGGCTATGAGCAGTTCTTC. It specifies CASSVGDRGIGYEQFF. The chain uses TRBV9 and TRBJ2-1; TRBD1 agrees at 11 bases. The CDR3 has 16 amino acids. V lost 0 bases and J lost 8; bases outside the gene matches: 7. Per germline, CDR1 SGDLS and CDR2 YYNGEE.

V is TRBV7-2 and J is TRBJ2-3; TRBD2 agrees at 7 bases. The CDR3 loop spans 16 amino acids. Germline CDR1 and CDR2: SGHTA and FQGNSA. Unmatched junction bases numbered 16, after V lost 5 bases and J lost 8 bases. The CDR3 DNA sequence: TGTGCCAGCAGCCCGAAAACGTGGGAGGGCCAAGGTACGCAGTATTTT. It is translated as CASSPKTWEGQGTQYF.

The rearrangement uses TRBV7-6 and TRBJ2-7; D not certain. The CDR3 is 13 residues long. Germline V gene sequence: CDR1 SGHVS, CDR2 FNYEAQ. The V gene lost 1 base and the J gene lost 4 bases, with 8 bases spanning the gap. The CDR3 nucleotides read TGTGCCAGCAGCTTAGTGAATGATTACGAGCAGTACTTC. It is translated as CASSLVNDYEQYF.

The chain couples TRBV11-2 to TRBJ2-3; D not resolved. Germline V lookup: CDR1 SGHAT, CDR2 FQNNGV. Trimming pared 4 bases from V and 4 bases from J, leaving 9 bases between. There are 13 residues in the CDR3. The CDR3 DNA sequence: TGTGCCAGCAGCTGGGTTGGGGCAGATACGCAGTATTTT. Translating gives CASSWVGADTQYF.

V is TRBV20-1 and J is TRBJ2-7, with D uncertain. Trimming pared 6 bases from V and 4 bases from J, leaving 10 bases between. The CDR3 runs to 11 residues. Germline loops: CDR1 DFQATT, CDR2 SNEGSKA (reference sequence). CDR3: CSAILIYEQYF. The CDR3 nucleotides are TGCAGTGCAATCTTGATTTACGAGCAGTACTTC.